These 27 T cell receptor beta chains were sequenced from one sample in a study of control samples from healthy donors and cancer patients. Sequenced by immunoSEQ multiplex PCR; TCRdb stores in-frame clones only, minus some. The data show fewer than 95,000 clones, 86% seen once. The sequenced material came from blood. The receptors were sampled from a man aged 30 to 39 in good health.

V gene TRBV6-5 combines with J gene TRBJ2-4; D ambiguous. The CDR3 covers 13 residues. The V and J ends lost 7 bases and 5 bases respectively, with 12 bases between them. Germline assignment: CDR1 MNHEY and CDR2 SVGAGI. CDR3 sequence reads: CASTAVSENIQYF. CDR3 DNA sequence: TGTGCCAGCACGGCAGTCAGTGAAAACATTCAGTACTTC.

This chain uses TRBV19 with TRBJ1-5, with 7 bases aligning to TRBD1. V shed 5 bases and J 3 bases; nucleotides not matched to a gene: 10. CDR3 length: 16 residues. Germline loops: CDR1 LNHDA, CDR2 SQIVND (reference sequence). The CDR3 DNA follows: TGTGCCAGTAGTCCCTCCCGGGACAGACTCAATCAGCCCCAGCATTTT. The encoded protein is CASSPSRDRLNQPQHF.

CDR3 sequence: CASSPGQPNQPQHF. DNA for the CDR3: TGCGCCAGCAGCCCCGGACAGCCCAATCAGCCCCAGCATTTT. The chain has TRBV5-1 and TRBJ1-5, with a possible D match to TRBD1 (6 bases). The CDR3 is 14 amino acids. Germline V gives CDR1 SGHRS, CDR2 YFSETQ. Trimming stripped 4 bases from V and 3 bases from J, with 11 bases between. Supplemented by reference TRBV5-1 and TRBJ1-5, the full variable domain reads KAGVTQTPRYLIKTRGQQVTLSCSPISGHRSVSWYQQTPGQGLQFLFEYFSETQRNKGNFPGRFSGRQFSNSRSEMNVSTLELGDSALYLCASSPGQPNQPQHFGDGTRLSIL.

In the case of this clone: It is unclear where the CDR3 begins or ends on the DNA, so no DNA is shown, and the CDR3 is as TCRdb lists it. The V call is TRBV6-1, the J call TRBJ2-7; the table's D gene call, TRBD2, was not cross checked with the DNA. The CDR3 is 15 residues long, counting both termini. Germline-derived CDR1 and CDR2 are MNHNS and SASEGT. This CDR3 reads CASSEVGPGTSVLYF.

The chain links TRBV24-1 to TRBJ2-2, with D perhaps being TRBD1 or TRBD2 (6 bases each). The CDR3 runs to 15 residues. Germline V lookup: CDR1 KGHDR, CDR2 SFDVKD. V was pared by 9 bases and J by 0 bases, with 13 bases between. Written as DNA, the CDR3 is TGTGCCACCGCCGTCGGGGGCGCGAACACCGGGGAGCTGTTTTTT. This sequence encodes CATAVGGANTGELFF.

The chain uses TRBV7-3 and TRBJ2-3, with D possibly TRBD2 on 5 matching bases. The V gene's germline CDR1 is SGHTA and CDR2 FQGTGA. The CDR3 covers 14 residues. The ends were cut back, 1 base at V and 1 base at J, with 6 bases in the middle. Here the CDR3 reads CASSLMGGTDTQYF. CDR3 DNA sequence: TGTGCCAGCAGCTTAATGGGAGGCACAGATACGCAGTATTTT.

The CDR3 protein is CASSSGQPDEQYF. The CDR3 nucleotides are TGTGCCAGCAGCTCGGGACAGCCAGACGAGCAGTACTTC. The chain has TRBV7-9 and TRBJ2-7, with 7 bases fitting TRBD1. J lost 5 bases, V lost 4 bases, and 5 bases had no gene match. The CDR3 runs 13 residues. Germline CDR1 reads SEHNR; CDR2 reads FQNEAQ (reference sequence).

The gene calls are TRBV6-6 and TRBJ1-2, with D possibly TRBD1 on 5 matching bases. V gave up 0 bases and J gave up 8 bases, with 16 bases separating them. Germline-derived CDR1 and CDR2 are MNHNY and SVGAGI (reference sequence). There are 15 residues in the CDR3. The chain's CDR3 is CASSYSGDGRRGYTF. The CDR3 DNA follows: TGTGCCAGCAGTTACTCAGGGGACGGGCGCAGGGGCTACACCTTC.

This clone was seen more than once but under ten times. This chain connects TRBV6-1 to TRBJ2-7; no clear D. CDR3 size: 14 residues. In germline, CDR1 is MNHNS, CDR2 SASEGT. V was trimmed by 1 base and J by 0 bases, leaving 7 bases between them. This CDR3 reads CASSEGGFSYEQYV. The CDR3 nucleotides are TGTGCCAGCAGTGAAGGGGGTTTCTCCTACGAGCAGTACGTC.

This sequence joins TRBV6-5 and TRBJ1-2, with TRBD1 identical over 7 bases. Germline lookup yields CDR1 MNHEY and CDR2 SVGAGI. V dropped 6 bases and J dropped 6; count of bases not matched to a gene: 13. This CDR3 has 15 residues. The CDR3: CASSRPGTVVNGYTF. CDR3 coding DNA: TGTGCCAGCAGCCGCCCCGGGACAGTGGTGAATGGCTACACCTTC.

The chain uses TRBV20-1 and TRBJ2-2; D unresolved. The CDR3 totals 13 residues. Between the trimmed V and J ends, which lost 3 bases and 2 bases, there was a span of 7 bases. Germline V gene lookup returns CDR1 DFQATT and CDR2 SNEGSKA (reference sequence). The CDR3 sequence: CSASRDNTGELFF. The CDR3 nucleotides are TGCAGTGCTAGTAGGGATAACACCGGGGAGCTGTTTTTT.

This chain connects TRBV2 to TRBJ1-1, with 9 bases lining up with TRBD1. Looked up from germline, CDR1 is SNHLY and CDR2 is FYNNEI. The ends lost 0 bases at V and 2 bases at J; junction bases unmatched: 10. The CDR3 totals 18 residues. The CDR3 DNA is TGTGCCAGCAGTGAAGCGCTTCCCGGGACAGGGAGTAACACTGAAGCTTTCTTT. Encoded protein: CASSEALPGTGSNTEAFF.

V and J are TRBV11-3 and TRBJ1-2, with D tentatively TRBD1 (6 bases). V gave up 4 bases and J gave up 4 bases, with 19 bases separating them. The CDR3 length is 16 residues. Germline V CDR1 and CDR2: SGHNT, YENEEA. The CDR3 here is CASSSLQDRSSYGYTF. The CDR3 nucleotides read TGTGCCAGCAGCTCCCTCCAAGACAGGTCCTCCTATGGCTACACCTTC.

The V call is TRBV7-3, the J call TRBJ1-5; 8 nucleotides line up with TRBD1. Germline CDR1 SGHTA, CDR2 FQGTGA. Unmatched junction bases numbered 2, after V lost 1 base and J lost 6 bases. The CDR3 is 14 residues long. The CDR3 protein is CASSLRQGTQPQHF. CDR3 sequence (DNA): TGTGCCAGCAGCTTAAGACAGGGGACTCAGCCCCAGCATTTT.

The chain recombines TRBV29-1 with TRBJ2-3; 8 bases match TRBD1. Germline-derived CDR1 and CDR2 are SQVTM and ANQGSEA. The CDR3 sequence is 14 residues long. Germline trimming cut 6 bases from V and 2 bases from J; bases unmatched to any gene: 7. For the CDR3, the DNA is TGCAGCGTGGCCGGACAGGGATTCACAGATACGCAGTATTTT. As protein: CSVAGQGFTDTQYF.

This clone was recorded only once. The V and J genes are TRBV6-5 and TRBJ2-1, with 11 bases identical to TRBD2. The CDR3 runs 15 residues. Germline CDR1 and CDR2: MNHEY and SVGAGI. With 5 bases clipped from V and 9 bases from J, the junction kept 9 bases outside the gene matches. CDR3: CASSRPSGGRGEQFF. The CDR3, as DNA: TGTGCCAGCAGTCGACCTAGCGGGGGGCGGGGTGAGCAGTTCTTC.

The V and J genes are TRBV25-1 and TRBJ2-1, with D perhaps matching TRBD1 or TRBD2 (5 bases each). V lost 7 bases, J lost 6 bases, and 16 bases lay in between. The length of the CDR3 is 14 residues. Per the germline V gene, CDR1 is MGHDK and CDR2 is SYGVNS. The CDR3, as DNA: TGTGCCAGCACCGGAGGAAGAGGGGTCAATGAGCAGTTCTTC. It encodes CASTGGRGVNEQFF.

The CDR3 is CASSYSGGGRNYGYTF. CDR3 DNA sequence: TGTGCCAGCAGTTACTCAGGGGGCGGAAGAAACTATGGCTACACCTTC. V usage is TRBV6-5 and J usage is TRBJ1-2, with 7 bases that match TRBD1. This CDR3 contains 16 residues. Germline V lookup: CDR1 MNHEY, CDR2 SVGAGI. V shed 0 bases, J shed 2 bases, and the junction held 6 bases outside the gene matches.

This chain connects TRBV5-1 to TRBJ2-7; D might be TRBD1 (5 bases). V was pared by 2 bases and J by 3 bases, with 18 bases between. CDR1 and CDR2 from the germline V gene are SGHRS and YFSETQ. The CDR3 extends over 16 amino acids. The DNA of the CDR3 is TGCGCCAGCAGCTTCCGACAGAGTTCGGTACACTACGAGCAGTACGTC. Translating gives CASSFRQSSVHYEQYV.

This sequence joins TRBV5-4 and TRBJ2-5; tentative D call: TRBD1 (7 bases). This CDR3 is 14 amino acids long. Germline V lookup: CDR1 SGHNT, CDR2 YYREEE (reference sequence). V gave up 4 bases and J gave up 4 bases, with 14 bases separating them. The CDR3 DNA reads as TGTGCCAGCAGCCCCCCCCAGGGGGGAGAGACCCAGTACTTC. Translating gives CASSPPQGGETQYF.

This sequence joins TRBV30 and TRBJ1-2, with D unresolved. Looked up from germline, CDR1 is GTSNPN and CDR2 is SVGIG (reference sequence). The CDR3 is made up of 12 amino acids. V lost 3 bases, J lost 7 bases, and 12 bases lay in between. CDR3 DNA: TGTGCCTGGAGCAAGGCACAGACTGGCTACACCTTC. Protein product: CAWSKAQTGYTF.

The chain is built from TRBV29-1 and TRBJ1-1, with a possible D match to TRBD1 (5 bases). The germline gives CDR1 SQVTM, CDR2 ANQGSEA. The CDR3 has 14 residues. V shed 7 bases and J shed 1 base, with 16 bases lying between them. CDR3 amino acids: CSAAGRGSNTEAFF. The CDR3 DNA is TGCAGCGCCGCGGGGCGGGGTTCGAACACTGAAGCTTTCTTT. Supplemented by reference TRBV29-1 and TRBJ1-1, the full variable domain reads SAVISQKPSRDICQRGTSLTIQCQVDSQVTMMFWYRQQPGQSLTLIATANQGSEATYESGFVIDKFPISRPNLTFSTLTVSNMSPEDSSIYLCSAAGRGSNTEAFFGQGTRLTVV.

The gene calls are TRBV2 and TRBJ2-5; maybe TRBD2 (6 bases). CDR1 and CDR2 (germline): SNHLY, FYNNEI. The CDR3 length is 13 residues. V dropped 7 bases and J dropped 5 bases, with 14 bases sitting between them. The CDR3 sequence: CASTTGLRETQYF. CDR3 nucleotide sequence: TGTGCCAGCACTACGGGACTTCGTGAGACCCAGTACTTC. Combining the CDR3 with reference TRBV2 and TRBJ2-5 gives the whole variable domain EPEVTQTPSHQVTQMGQEVILRCVPISNHLYFYWYRQILGQKVEFLVSFYNNEISEKSEIFDDQFSVERPDGSNFTLKIRSTKLEDSAMYFCASTTGLRETQYFGPGTRLLVL.

V is TRBV5-1 and J is TRBJ2-5; 7 nucleotides line up with TRBD2. V shed 3 bases and J 0 bases; nucleotides not matched to a gene: 2. Germline CDR1 and CDR2: SGHRS and YFSETQ. The CDR3 runs 14 residues. The DNA for the CDR3 is TGCGCCAGCAGCTCGACTAGCTACCAAGAGACCCAGTACTTC. Its translation is CASSSTSYQETQYF.

The chain combines TRBV10-3 with TRBJ1-2; D remains unclear. The CDR3 has 13 amino acids. The V gene lost 4 bases and the J gene lost 8 bases, with 14 bases spanning the gap. Germline CDR1 is ENHRY and CDR2 is SYGVKD. CDR3 amino acids: CAISVGEMRGYTF. CDR3 sequence (DNA): TGTGCCATCAGTGTTGGGGAAATGCGCGGCTACACCTTC.

V usage is TRBV11-2 and J usage is TRBJ2-5; D is unresolved. The CDR3 has 13 residues. V lost 1 base and J lost 5, with 8 bases in between. The germline V gene has CDR1 SGHAT and CDR2 FQNNGV. The CDR3 DNA reads as TGTGCCAGCAGCTTAGTTCTGCTGGAGACCCAGTACTTC. Protein sequence: CASSLVLLETQYF.

J is TRBJ2-6 and V is TRBV7-3, with D hard to call. The V gene's germline CDR1 is SGHTA and CDR2 FQGTGA. The CDR3 is made up of 15 amino acids. The V gene lost 2 bases and the J gene lost 1 base, with 6 bases spanning the gap. The CDR3 bases are TGTGCCAGCAGCTTAGGGGTTTCTGGGGCCAACGTCCTGACTTTC. Translated: CASSLGVSGANVLTF.